The 4 T cell receptor beta chains given below trace back to one sample, sequenced in a study of blood T cell repertoires in COVID-19. Clones were read by immunoSEQ multiplex PCR, and TCRdb kept only the in-frame ones, dropping some. The sample yields fewer than 200,000 clones, around 84% seen once. Sequenced material: peripheral blood. Source of these receptors: a woman aged 55-70 years with COVID-19, enrolled during active disease.

This chain connects TRBV5-1 to TRBJ2-7; possibly TRBD1 for D (5 bases). The CDR3 covers 18 residues. CDR1 SGHRS and CDR2 YFSETQ come from the germline V gene. V dropped 2 bases and J dropped 3 bases, with 24 bases sitting between them. For the CDR3, the DNA is TGCGCCAGCAGCTTACCACAACTATCGAAAGGGGAAGGCTACGAGCAGTACTTC. Protein: CASSLPQLSKGEGYEQYF.

The chain joins TRBV5-4 to TRBJ2-4, with 8 bases matching TRBD1. V lost 4 bases and J lost 6; bases outside the gene matches: 6. CDR1 is SGHNT, CDR2 YYREEE, per germline (reference sequence). This CDR3 has 14 amino acids. The CDR3: CASSKQGVRNIQYF. CDR3 DNA: TGTGCCAGCAGCAAACAGGGGGTAAGAAACATTCAGTACTTC.

This clone has a handful of counts. V and J are TRBV6-1 and TRBJ2-1; TRBD2 matches at 13 bases. The ends lost 4 bases at V and 2 bases at J; junction bases unmatched: 5. The CDR3 consists of 17 residues. Per the germline V gene, CDR1 is MNHNS and CDR2 is SASEGT. This CDR3 is CASSGTSGRPPYNEQFF. The CDR3, as DNA: TGTGCCAGCAGTGGGACTAGCGGGAGACCCCCCTACAATGAGCAGTTCTTC.

A few counts support this clone. CDR3 nucleotides: TGTGCCAGCAGTTACGCAGGGAAGGGCAATCAGCCCCAGCATTTT. It is translated as CASSYAGKGNQPQHF. This chain connects TRBV6-5 to TRBJ1-5; D possibly corresponds to TRBD1 (5 bases). V was clipped by 2 bases and J by 2 bases, with 10 bases between them. CDR1 is MNHEY, CDR2 SVGAGI, per germline. This CDR3 spans 15 amino acids.